The 4 T cell receptor beta chains below all came from one sample that was sequenced in a study of OX40 agonist ivuxolimab in advanced cancers. The protocol was immunoSEQ multiplex PCR, while the TCRdb copy is restricted to in-frame clones and leaves out a portion. The data hold more than 55,000 clones, with approximately 89% observed a single time. This specimen consisted of CD4+ or CD8+ T cells sorted from blood, obtained in a trial of the OX40 agonist ivuxolimab. Receptors were obtained from an adult with an advanced solid tumor such as melanoma, head and neck, liver or kidney cancer.

The chain has TRBV7-3 and TRBJ2-1, with 14 bases aligning to TRBD2. CDR3 size: 14 residues. CDR1 and CDR2 (germline): SGHTA, FQGTGA. V lost 5 bases and J lost 10; bases outside the gene matches: 4. The CDR3 protein is CASSRLAGGMEQFF. The CDR3 DNA reads TGTGCCAGCAGCCGACTAGCGGGAGGGATGGAGCAGTTCTTC.

The chain has TRBV10-2 and TRBJ1-6; TRBD1 might be the D (5 bases). V was trimmed by 7 bases and J by 8 bases, leaving 9 bases between them. CDR3 length: 12 residues. Per germline, CDR1 WSHSY and CDR2 SAAADI. The chain's CDR3 is CASTRGDSPLHF. CDR3 bases: TGCGCCAGCACGCGGGGGGATTCACCCCTCCACTTT.

In its sample, this clone was seen once. This chain joins TRBV7-9 and TRBJ2-1; TRBD1 matches at 9 bases. Germline V gene lookup returns CDR1 SEHNR and CDR2 FQNEAQ (reference sequence). The CDR3 sequence is 14 residues long. V shed 6 bases, J shed 7 bases, and the junction held 7 bases outside the gene matches. The CDR3 region has the DNA TGTGCCAGCAGTAGAGACAGGGGGTGGAATGAGCAGTTCTTC. This gives the protein CASSRDRGWNEQFF.

The V call is TRBV6-1, the J call TRBJ2-7, with D maybe TRBD1 (5 bases). The germline V gene encodes CDR1 MNHNS and CDR2 SASEGT. The CDR3 is 14 residues long. The V end was cut by 0 bases, the J end by 3 bases, with 9 bases between. The CDR3 coding sequence is TGTGCCAGCAGTGAAGCGGCGGACAACTACGAGCAGTACTTC. It translates to CASSEAADNYEQYF.